One TCR beta chain is described in this entry. Antigen unknown. The junction and the germline gene differ at one end; a read error may be behind it. This record belongs to a study of blood T cells in healthy people across ages. This CDR3 region has 11 residues. The germline gives CDR1 SGDLS, CDR2 YYNGEE. With a J-beta primer mix and a sample-barcoded 5' primer, a second PCR ran about 6 to 11 cycles. One entry per CDR3 protein results from TCRdb running MiXCR on the 5' RACE reads. The data hold under 2 million distinct CDR3 sequences, with roughly 32% observed a single time. Notes on the study in general: Higher diversity, along with more naive CD4+ cells, distinguished long-lived donors from aged donors.

Every sample had a minimum of 6 million PBMCs isolated. The receptor's source is a woman in her twenties or thirties in good health. The sequenced sample was blood. The rearrangement links TRBV9 to TRBJ2-3, with a tentative D call TRBD1 (5 bases). The CDR3 DNA sequence: TGTGCCAGCAGCGTAACAGGTACGCAGTATTTT. Translation: CASSVTGTQYF.